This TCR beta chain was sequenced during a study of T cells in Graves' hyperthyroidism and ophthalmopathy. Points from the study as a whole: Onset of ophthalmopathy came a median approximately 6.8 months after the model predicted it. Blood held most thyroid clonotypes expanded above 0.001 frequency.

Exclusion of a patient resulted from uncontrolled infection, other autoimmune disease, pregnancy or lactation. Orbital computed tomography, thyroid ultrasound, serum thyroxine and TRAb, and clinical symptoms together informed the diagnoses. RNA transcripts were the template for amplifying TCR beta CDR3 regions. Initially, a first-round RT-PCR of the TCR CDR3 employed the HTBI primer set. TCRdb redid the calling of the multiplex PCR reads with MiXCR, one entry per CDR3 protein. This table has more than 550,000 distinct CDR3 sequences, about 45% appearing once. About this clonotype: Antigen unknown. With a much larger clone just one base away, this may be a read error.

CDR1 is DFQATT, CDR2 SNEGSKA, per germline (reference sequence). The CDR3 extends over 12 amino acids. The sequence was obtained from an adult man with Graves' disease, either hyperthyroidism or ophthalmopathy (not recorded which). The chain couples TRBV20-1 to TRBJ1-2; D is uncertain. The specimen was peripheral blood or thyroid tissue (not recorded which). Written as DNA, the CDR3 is TGCTGTGCTAGTCTGGGAAACTATGGCTACACCTTC. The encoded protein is CCASLGNYGYTF.